These 13 T cell receptor beta chains came from one sample sequenced in a study of early T cells in non-severe SARS-CoV-2 infection. TCRdb re-called the 5' RACE reads with MiXCR, one entry per CDR3 protein. The sample holds 33,000 or so distinct CDR3 sequences, 5.8% seen once. Sequencing used whole blood. Source of these receptors: an adult who was a healthcare worker with PCR-confirmed SARS-CoV-2 infection or an uninfected control (not recorded which).

This rearrangement joins TRBV10-2 to TRBJ1-6; D is possibly TRBD1 (5 bases). V was trimmed by 0 bases and J by 11 bases, leaving 11 bases between them. This CDR3 has 14 amino acids. Per the germline V gene, CDR1 is WSHSY and CDR2 is SAAADI. The CDR3 is CASSESGLLAPLHF. DNA of the CDR3: TGCGCCAGCAGTGAGTCGGGACTGTTAGCACCCCTCCACTTT.

CDR3 region: CASSYSPSGQFF. The CDR3 nucleotides are TGTGCCAGCAGTTACTCCCCTTCGGGGCAGTTCTTC. The V gene is TRBV6-6, the J gene TRBJ2-1; D is unresolved. Between the trimmed V and J ends, which lost 0 bases and 12 bases, there was a span of 9 bases. Germline CDR1 is MNHNY and CDR2 is SVGAGI (reference sequence). CDR3 length: 12 residues.

The sample holds many counts of this clonotype. The gene calls are TRBV7-6 and TRBJ2-3; D not resolved. Trimming took off 5 bases at V and 0 bases at J, with 12 bases between the two ends. This CDR3 contains 15 residues. Germline V gene data show CDR1 as SGHVS and CDR2 as FNYEAQ. For the CDR3, the DNA is TGTGCCAGCAGCCTTGGCCCCCTTAGCACAGATACGCAGTATTTT. Its protein is CASSLGPLSTDTQYF.

This clonotype was seen many times. The rearrangement uses TRBV18 and TRBJ2-5; D is unresolved. V was clipped by 4 bases and J by 3 bases, with 15 bases between them. The CDR3 consists of 15 residues. Germline values: CDR1 KGHSH, CDR2 LQKENI. The CDR3 sequence is CASSLRPGPEETQYF. The CDR3 DNA is TGTGCCAGCTCACTGCGACCCGGTCCGGAAGAGACCCAGTACTTC.

There are many counts of this clonotype. The chain links TRBV7-9 to TRBJ2-3; 9 nucleotides line up with TRBD1. This CDR3 region has 17 residues. Germline V gene data show CDR1 as SEHNR and CDR2 as FQNEAQ (reference sequence). V gave up 4 bases and J gave up 5 bases; unmatched junction bases: 13. CDR3 sequence (DNA): TGTGCCAGCAGCTCCCCGCGGGGACAGGGAGACTTAGATACGCAGTATTTT. Translated: CASSSPRGQGDLDTQYF.

The chain employs TRBV28 and TRBJ2-7, with TRBD2 identical over 9 bases. Germline CDR1 is MDHEN and CDR2 is SYDVKM. Trimming removed 6 bases from V and 6 bases from J; junction bases left unmatched: 12. The CDR3 is 15 residues long. The CDR3 loop is CASSPRGGSGGEQYF. CDR3 sequence (DNA): TGTGCCAGCAGCCCGCGGGGGGGTAGCGGGGGCGAGCAGTACTTC.

There are many counts of this clonotype. The chain joins TRBV7-8 to TRBJ2-7, with 8 bases lining up with TRBD1. With V trimmed by 4 bases and J by 6 bases, 5 bases remained unmatched. The germline CDR1 and CDR2 sequences are SGHVS and FQNEAQ. CDR3 length: 13 amino acids. This CDR3 is CASSYHDRGEQYF. Here the CDR3 DNA reads TGTGCCAGCAGCTACCACGACAGGGGCGAGCAGTACTTC.

This clonotype was recorded at least ten times. The chain links TRBV29-1 to TRBJ2-3, with TRBD2 matching 8 bases. Germline V CDR1 and CDR2: SQVTM, ANQGSEA. The junction had 12 bases not matched to a gene; V was cut back by 7 bases and J by 6 bases. The length of the CDR3 is 14 residues. The CDR3 DNA is TGCAGCGGGATGCTGAGCGGGAGCGTGGATACGCAGTATTTT. This translates into CSGMLSGSVDTQYF.

This clonotype was seen many times. The rearrangement uses TRBV7-3 and TRBJ2-2, with no clear D. V lost 5 bases and J lost 4, with 8 bases in between. CDR1 is SGHTA and CDR2 is FQGTGA in the germline V gene. This CDR3 has 13 amino acids. The CDR3, as DNA: TGTGCCAGCAGCCCCCTGTCCACCGGGGAGCTGTTTTTT. Its translation is CASSPLSTGELFF. The full variable domain, its missing parts supplied by reference TRBV7-3 and TRBJ2-2, is GAGVSQTPSNKVTEKGKYVELRCDPISGHTALYWYRQSLGQGPEFLIYFQGTGAADDSGLPNDRFFAVRPEGSVSTLKIQRTERGDSAVYLCASSPLSTGELFFGEGSRLTVL.

The sample holds many counts of this clonotype. The V gene is TRBV4-1, the J gene TRBJ2-3; D remains unclear. CDR1 and CDR2 from the germline V gene are MGHRA and YSYEKL. CDR3 length: 15 amino acids. V dropped 3 bases and J dropped 0 bases, with 10 bases sitting between them. The CDR3 DNA sequence: TGCGCCAGCAGCCAGAGTTCTTATAGCACAGATACGCAGTATTTT. This translates into CASSQSSYSTDTQYF.

This clonotype appeared many times. The genes are TRBV5-1 and TRBJ2-5, with D perhaps TRBD1 (7 bases). V lost 7 bases to trimming and J lost 9 bases, with 25 bases between them. CDR1 and CDR2 (germline): SGHRS, YFSETQ. This CDR3 contains 15 residues. Here the CDR3 reads CASSLEGASYSAQYF. CDR3 in DNA: TGCGCCAGCTCTCTGGAGGGGGCTAGCTATTCCGCCCAGTACTTC.

This clonotype was found many times. The rearrangement uses TRBV19 and TRBJ1-2; D gene uncertain. The CDR3 contains 15 residues. Germline CDR1 reads LNHDA; CDR2 reads SQIVND (reference sequence). Trimming left V 5 bases short and J 4 bases short, with 17 bases between. CDR3 bases: TGTGCCAGTAGTCTACAAGCGGAGAGTGGCTATGGCTACACCTTC. Its translation is CASSLQAESGYGYTF.

This clonotype has ten or more counts. The rearrangement joins TRBV4-2 to TRBJ1-1, with 11 bases fitting TRBD1. In germline, CDR1 is LGHNA, CDR2 YNFKEQ. CDR3 length: 15 residues. V lost 4 bases and J lost 4; bases outside the gene matches: 5. The CDR3 protein is CASSPGQGDVTEAFF. Here the CDR3 DNA reads TGTGCCAGCAGCCCGGGACAGGGGGATGTCACTGAAGCTTTCTTT.